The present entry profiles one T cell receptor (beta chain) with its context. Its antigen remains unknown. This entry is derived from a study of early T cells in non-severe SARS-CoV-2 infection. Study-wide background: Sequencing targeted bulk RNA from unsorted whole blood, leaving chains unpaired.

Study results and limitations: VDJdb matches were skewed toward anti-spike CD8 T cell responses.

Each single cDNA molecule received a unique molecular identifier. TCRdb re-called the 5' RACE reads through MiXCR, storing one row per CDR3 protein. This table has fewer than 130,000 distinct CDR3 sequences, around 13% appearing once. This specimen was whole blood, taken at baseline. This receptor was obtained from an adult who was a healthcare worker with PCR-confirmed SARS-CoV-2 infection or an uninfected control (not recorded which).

The CDR3 spells CASSPHRDRGYGYTF. In DNA, the CDR3 is TGTGCCAGCAGCCCTCACAGGGACAGGGGCTATGGCTACACCTTC. J is TRBJ1-2 and V is TRBV7-3, with TRBD1 matching over 10 bases. V lost 5 bases and J lost 4; bases outside the gene matches: 7. Germline assignment: CDR1 SGHTA and CDR2 FQGTGA. The CDR3 covers 15 residues. Full variable domain (missing parts from reference TRBV7-3 and TRBJ1-2): GAGVSQTPSNKVTEKGKYVELRCDPISGHTALYWYRQSLGQGPEFLIYFQGTGAADDSGLPNDRFFAVRPEGSVSTLKIQRTERGDSAVYLCASSPHRDRGYGYTFGSGTRLTVV.